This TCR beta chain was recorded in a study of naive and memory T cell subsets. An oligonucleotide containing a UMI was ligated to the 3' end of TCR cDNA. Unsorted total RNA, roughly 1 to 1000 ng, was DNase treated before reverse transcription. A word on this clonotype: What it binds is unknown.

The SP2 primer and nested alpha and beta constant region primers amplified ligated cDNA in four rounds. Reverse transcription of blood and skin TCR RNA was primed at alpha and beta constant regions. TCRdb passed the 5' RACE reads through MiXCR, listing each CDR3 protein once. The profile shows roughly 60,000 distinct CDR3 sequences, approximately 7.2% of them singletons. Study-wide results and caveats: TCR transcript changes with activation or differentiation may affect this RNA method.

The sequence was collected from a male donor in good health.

This chain's CDR3 is CSALEGGRGTGELFF. The CDR3 nucleotides read TGCAGTGCCCTTGAGGGCGGGAGGGGGACCGGGGAGCTGTTTTTT. This chain connects TRBV20-1 to TRBJ2-2; 9 nucleotides agree with TRBD2. The CDR3 contains 15 residues. The J segment lost 5 bases and the V segment lost 6 bases, leaving 10 bases of the junction unmatched. Germline assignment: CDR1 DFQATT and CDR2 SNEGSKA (reference sequence).